The 16 T cell receptor beta chains listed next were all sequenced from one sample in a study of preoperative IRX-2 immunotherapy in early breast cancer. The treatment is: preoperative locoregional IRX-2 cytokine immunotherapy. Some clones are missing from TCRdb's copy, which holds only in-frame ones; the method was immunoSEQ multiplex PCR. The sample consists of some 30,000 clones, roughly four fifths of them appearing once. Here the sequenced sample was lymph node tissue, taken from a patient treated with IRX-2 immunotherapy. The receptors here all came from a human donor with breast cancer.

The chain links TRBV8-2 to TRBJ2-3; the D call TRBD2 from the table was never checked on the DNA. TRBV8-2 is termed a pseudogene. The CDR3 consists of 15 residues. CDR3 coding DNA: TGTGCCAGCAGTTCCCAACTCATCCTCACAGATACGCAGTATTTT. Translating gives CASSSQLILTDTQYF.

The chain links TRBV15 to TRBJ2-7; TRBD1 agrees at 7 bases. The CDR3 consists of 15 residues. Trimming removed 0 bases from V and 3 bases from J; junction bases left unmatched: 5. Germline-derived CDR1 and CDR2 are LNHNV and YYDKDF (reference sequence). CDR3 loop: CATSRDRTGYYEQYF. In nucleotides, the CDR3 is TGTGCCACCAGCAGAGACCGGACAGGATACTACGAGCAGTACTTC.

The rearrangement joins TRBV5-1 to TRBJ2-7; D not resolved. This CDR3 region has 15 residues. CDR1 is SGHRS, CDR2 YFSETQ, per germline. Trimming took off 4 bases at V and 5 bases at J, with 19 bases between the two ends. Here the CDR3 DNA reads TGCGCCAGCAGCCCCATTCCGGGCCCTTTAGACGAGCAGTACTTC. Protein sequence: CASSPIPGPLDEQYF.

This clone was counted only a few times. CDR3 region: CASSSSRGEDFNQPQHF. The CDR3 nucleotides are TGTGCCAGCAGTTCATCACGGGGGGAGGACTTCAATCAGCCCCAGCATTTT. The chain employs TRBV28 and TRBJ1-5; TRBD1 is a possible D gene (5 bases). The germline V and J ends were trimmed by 4 bases and 3 bases, with 19 bases remaining between them. CDR1 and CDR2 (germline): MDHEN, SYDVKM. This CDR3 contains 17 residues.

This rearrangement joins TRBV18 to TRBJ2-7; D uncertain. Trimming removed 2 bases at V and 4 bases at J, with 9 bases between. Germline CDR1 KGHSH, CDR2 LQKENI. This CDR3 region has 13 residues. The CDR3 nucleotides are TGTGCCAGCTCACCAGGTGTACTATACGAGCAGTACTTC. Its translation: CASSPGVLYEQYF.

This clone was seen a single time. The V gene is TRBV6-8, the J gene TRBJ1-5; TRBD1 is a possible D gene (6 bases). This CDR3 has 13 amino acids. Per germline, CDR1 MNHGY and CDR2 SAAAGT. Trimming shortened V by 6 bases and J by 4 bases, and 10 bases separated the two germline ends. DNA for the CDR3: TGTGCCAGCAGACAGGGCCCAAATCAGCCCCAGCATTTT. Its protein is CASRQGPNQPQHF.

The chain recombines TRBV7-1 with TRBJ1-2; weak D call: TRBD1 (6 bases). TRBV7-1 is treated as an ORF (open reading frame) with a function not yet certain. The V gene lost 5 bases and the J gene lost 5 bases, with 15 bases spanning the gap. CDR3 size: 14 residues. The CDR3 reads CASSPIKDSYGYTF. In DNA form, the CDR3 reads TGTGCCAGCAGCCCTATTAAGGACAGTTATGGCTACACCTTC.

The table lists this clone with a count of one. V is TRBV19 and J is TRBJ1-5, with D uncertain. V shed 5 bases and J shed 4 bases, with 18 bases lying between them. The germline V gene has CDR1 LNHDA and CDR2 SQIVND (reference sequence). The CDR3 length is 16 residues. CDR3 residues: CASSSMTKGRNQPQHF. In DNA, the CDR3 is TGTGCCAGTAGTTCAATGACGAAAGGCAGGAATCAGCCCCAGCATTTT. Filled out from reference TRBV19 and TRBJ1-5, the complete variable domain reads DGGITQSPKYLFRKEGQNVTLSCEQNLNHDAMYWYRQDPGQGLRLIYYSQIVNDFQKGDIAEGYSVSREKKESFPLTVTSAQKNPTAFYLCASSSMTKGRNQPQHFGDGTRLSIL.

V and J are TRBV28 and TRBJ1-4; possibly TRBD1 for D (5 bases). The germline V gene has CDR1 MDHEN and CDR2 SYDVKM. This CDR3 region has 16 residues. The V and J ends lost 6 bases and 4 bases respectively, with 18 bases between them. The CDR3: CASSPPRRGGNEKLFF. DNA for the CDR3: TGTGCCAGCAGCCCCCCCAGGAGGGGAGGTAATGAAAAACTGTTTTTT. The full variable domain, its missing parts supplied by reference TRBV28 and TRBJ1-4, is DVKVTQSSRYLVKRTGEKVFLECVQDMDHENMFWYRQDPGLGLRLIYFSYDVKMKEKGDIPEGYSVSREKKERFSLILESASTNQTSMYLCASSPPRRGGNEKLFFGSGTQLSVL.

This chain connects TRBV18 to TRBJ1-1; tentative D call: TRBD1 (6 bases). CDR1 is KGHSH and CDR2 is LQKENI in the germline V gene. Between the trimmed V and J ends, which lost 4 bases and 11 bases, there was a span of 14 bases. CDR3 size: 12 residues. The CDR3 DNA sequence: TGTGCCAGCTCACGAAACAGGGTGGAGGCTTTCTTT. Its translation: CASSRNRVEAFF.

The rearrangement links TRBV29-1 to TRBJ2-5, with TRBD2 as a possible D gene (6 bases). The length of the CDR3 is 13 residues. V was cut by 3 bases and J by 4 bases, with 12 bases left in between. Germline CDR1 is SQVTM and CDR2 is ANQGSEA. The CDR3 region is CSVDLSGVETQYF. The DNA for the CDR3 is TGCAGCGTTGACTTGTCGGGGGTAGAGACCCAGTACTTC. Based on the CDR3 plus reference TRBV29-1 and TRBJ2-5, the full variable domain is SAVISQKPSRDICQRGTSLTIQCQVDSQVTMMFWYRQQPGQSLTLIATANQGSEATYESGFVIDKFPISRPNLTFSTLTVSNMSPEDSSIYLCSVDLSGVETQYFGPGTRLLVL.

This chain connects TRBV5-1 to TRBJ1-6; 7 nucleotides match TRBD1. V trimming: 3 bases; J trimming: 7 bases; junction bases outside the gene matches: 10. Germline loops: CDR1 SGHRS, CDR2 YFSETQ. The CDR3 has 16 amino acids. DNA for the CDR3: TGCGCCAGCAGCTGGACCCCCGGACAGGAAAATTCACCCCTCCACTTT. Its protein product is CASSWTPGQENSPLHF.

The rearrangement uses TRBV5-1 and TRBJ2-2; 11 bases line up with TRBD2. The CDR3 runs to 16 residues. With V trimmed by 0 bases and J by 6 bases, 4 bases remained unmatched. Germline CDR1 and CDR2: SGHRS and YFSETQ. The CDR3 spells CASSLATSGGSGELFF. The CDR3 DNA follows: TGCGCCAGCAGCTTGGCAACTAGCGGGGGATCCGGGGAGCTGTTTTTT.

The chain is built from TRBV15 and TRBJ2-3, with 7 bases matching TRBD2. The CDR3 consists of 16 residues. The V segment lost 0 bases and the J segment 3 bases; nucleotides outside the gene matches: 6. From germline, CDR1 is LNHNV and CDR2 YYDKDF (reference sequence). CDR3 in DNA: TGTGCCACCAGCAGAGAAATTGGGGGGGGGACAGATACGCAGTATTTT. It yields the protein CATSREIGGGTDTQYF.

This clone was observed once. The rearrangement uses TRBV28 and TRBJ2-3, with D hard to call. The length of the CDR3 is 15 residues. The V gene's germline CDR1 is MDHEN and CDR2 SYDVKM. Trimming shortened V by 1 base and J by 1 base, and 9 bases separated the two germline ends. The CDR3: CASSLSWVGTDTQYF. CDR3 DNA sequence: TGTGCCAGCAGTTTATCCTGGGTCGGCACAGATACGCAGTATTTT. The complete variable domain, with remaining parts taken from reference TRBV28 and TRBJ2-3, reads DVKVTQSSRYLVKRTGEKVFLECVQDMDHENMFWYRQDPGLGLRLIYFSYDVKMKEKGDIPEGYSVSREKKERFSLILESASTNQTSMYLCASSLSWVGTDTQYFGPGTRLTVL.

This clone has only one observation. The chain joins TRBV6-8 to TRBJ2-7; tentatively, D is TRBD1 (6 bases). Germline assignment: CDR1 MNHGY and CDR2 SAAAGT. The V end was cut by 6 bases, the J end by 2 bases, with 17 bases between. The CDR3 extends over 15 amino acids. Here the CDR3 DNA reads TGTGCCAGCAGCCGGCCGACAGGAGCGGCCTACGAGCAGTACTTC. This gives the protein CASSRPTGAAYEQYF.